This TCR beta chain was documented in a study of CD8+ T cells in alopecia areata. Study-level background: Each of the treated patients was given oral tofacitinib, 5 to 10 mg twice daily, for moderate-to-severe alopecia areata.

This clone turned up a few times. Reverse transcribed after extraction, RNA yielded cDNA as the sequencing template. Libraries were prepared by immunoSEQ multiplex PCR; TCRdb keeps only in-frame clonotypes and omits some of them. The data show over 200,000 clones, 50% to 60% seen once. CDR1 is SEHNR, CDR2 FQNEAQ, per germline (reference sequence). Trimming removed 2 bases at V and 6 bases at J, with 10 bases between. The CDR3 has 14 residues. Sample: CD4+ T cells sorted from blood, taken at week 0. V is TRBV7-9 and J is TRBJ2-2; D perhaps matches TRBD1 (6 bases). The TCR was taken from a human donor with alopecia areata. The CDR3 loop is CASSLQTGPGELFF. For the CDR3, the DNA is TGTGCCAGCAGCTTACAGACAGGTCCCGGGGAGCTGTTTTTT.